This TCR beta chain appears in the sequencing data of a study of cytomegalovirus exposure and HLA in healthy donors. Study overall: A data release that came early held about 89 million unique TCRs from HLA-typed donors.

This clone was found a few times. This CDR3 spans 17 amino acids. Per germline, CDR1 LGHNA and CDR2 YSLEER. Trimming stripped 0 bases from V and 1 base from J, with 15 bases between. Primers: 60 Vbeta forward and 13 Jbeta reverse. TCRdb's table, derived via immunoSEQ multiplex PCR, lists solely in-frame clones and lacks some. Of about 150,000 clones listed, 75% to 80% were seen once; the top ten hold about 0.66%. This chain connects TRBV4-3 to TRBJ1-1; D might be TRBD1 (6 bases). What was sequenced was PBMCs. This receptor was identified in a male donor in good health and CMV-seronegative. The CDR3 sequence is CASSQDWGGGENTEAFF. CDR3 bases: TGCGCCAGCAGCCAAGATTGGGGGGGCGGGGAGAACACTGAAGCTTTCTTT.